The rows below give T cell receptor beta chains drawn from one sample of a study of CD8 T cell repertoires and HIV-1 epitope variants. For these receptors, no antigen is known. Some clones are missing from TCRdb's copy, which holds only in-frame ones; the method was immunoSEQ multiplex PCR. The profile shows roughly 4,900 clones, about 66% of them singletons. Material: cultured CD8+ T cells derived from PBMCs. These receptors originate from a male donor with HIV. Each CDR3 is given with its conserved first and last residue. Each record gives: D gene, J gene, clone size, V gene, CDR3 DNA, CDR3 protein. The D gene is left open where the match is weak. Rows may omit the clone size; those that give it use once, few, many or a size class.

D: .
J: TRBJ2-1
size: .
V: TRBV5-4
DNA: TGTGCCAGCAGCTTGGGACAGTTAGGAGGCAATGAGCAGTTCTTC
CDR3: CASSLGQLGGNEQFF

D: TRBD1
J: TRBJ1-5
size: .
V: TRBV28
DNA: TGTGCCAGCAGCCGAGACAGGGTTCAGCCCCAGCATTTT
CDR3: CASSRDRVQPQHF

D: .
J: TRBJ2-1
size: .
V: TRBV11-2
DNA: TGTGCCAGCAGCTTTAGAGGGGGCGGGGCCTACAATGAGCAGTTCTTC
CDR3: CASSFRGGGAYNEQFF

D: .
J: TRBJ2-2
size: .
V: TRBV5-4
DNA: TGTGCCAGCAGCCACGAAAAATTTGGGACTCAGGACACCGGGGAGCTGTTTTTT
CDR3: CASSHEKFGTQDTGELFF

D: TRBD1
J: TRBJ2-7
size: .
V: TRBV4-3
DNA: TGCGCCAGCAGCCAAGACGGGACAGGGTCCTACGAGCAGTACTTC
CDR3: CASSQDGTGSYEQYF

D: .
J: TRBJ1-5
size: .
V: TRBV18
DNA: TGTGCCAGCTCACCTAACAGGCCCAAAGGTATTGGCAATCAGCCCCAGCATTTT
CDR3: CASSPNRPKGIGNQPQHF

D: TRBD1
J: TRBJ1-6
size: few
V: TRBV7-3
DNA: TGTGCCAGCAGCTCATCCCCCAGGGGGCGTTCACCCCTCCACTTT
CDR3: CASSSSPRGRSPLHF

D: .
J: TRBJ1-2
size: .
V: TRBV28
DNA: TGTGCCAGCAGTTTCGGAGGGGGTTATGGCTACACCTTC
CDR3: CASSFGGGYGYTF

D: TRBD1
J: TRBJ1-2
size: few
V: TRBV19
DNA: TGTGCCAGTAGCATAGAACCGACAGGGGGAACCCCTACCCACTTATATGGCTACACCTTC
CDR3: CASSIEPTGGTPTHLYGYTF

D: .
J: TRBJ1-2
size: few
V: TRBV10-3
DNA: TGTGCCATCAGTGGGGGCCTGGATGGAGGCTATGGCTACACCTTC
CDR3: CAISGGLDGGYGYTF

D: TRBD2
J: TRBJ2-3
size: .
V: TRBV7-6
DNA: TGTGCCAGCAGCTTAGACTCTGGGCGGGAGGCAGATACGCAGTATTTT
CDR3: CASSLDSGREADTQYF

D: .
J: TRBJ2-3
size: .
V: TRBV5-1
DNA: TGCGCCAGCAGCTTGGACCAGGGGGCGGGAGACACAGATACGCAGTATTTT
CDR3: CASSLDQGAGDTDTQYF

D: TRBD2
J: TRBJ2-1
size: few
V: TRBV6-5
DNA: TGTGCCAGCAGTTACACCCCGAGCGGGGCTAAGAATGAGCAGTTCTTC
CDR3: CASSYTPSGAKNEQFF

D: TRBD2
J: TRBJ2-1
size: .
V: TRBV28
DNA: TGTGCCAGCAGCCGGGGGAGCGGGGATGGGTTCTTC
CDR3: CASSRGSGDGFF

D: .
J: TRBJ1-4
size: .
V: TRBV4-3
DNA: TGCGCCAGCAGCCAATCCGGTTTCGGCCAGGGAAGGAATGAAAAACTGTTTTTT
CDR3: CASSQSGFGQGRNEKLFF

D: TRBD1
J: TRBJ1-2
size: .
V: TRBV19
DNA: TGTGCCAGTGGGGGACAGGGCTATGGCTACACCTTC
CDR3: CASGGQGYGYTF

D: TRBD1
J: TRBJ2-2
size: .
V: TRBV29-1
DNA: TGCAGCGTTGGACAGGGTACCGGGGAGCTGTTTTTT
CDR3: CSVGQGTGELFF

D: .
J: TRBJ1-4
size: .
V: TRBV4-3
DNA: TGCGCCAGCAGCCAAGACTCGCCTAATGAAAAACTGTTTTTT
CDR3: CASSQDSPNEKLFF

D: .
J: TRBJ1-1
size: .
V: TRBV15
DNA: TGTGCCACCAGCAGAGGGACATCTACTAACACTGAAGCTTTCTTT
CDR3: CATSRGTSTNTEAFF

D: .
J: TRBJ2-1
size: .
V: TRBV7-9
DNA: TGTGCCAGCAGCTTAAGATACGACAGTGAGCAGTTCTTC
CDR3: CASSLRYDSEQFF

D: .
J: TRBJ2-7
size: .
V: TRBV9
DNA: TGTGCCAGCAGCGTAGAAGGGTCCTACGAGCAGTACTTC
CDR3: CASSVEGSYEQYF

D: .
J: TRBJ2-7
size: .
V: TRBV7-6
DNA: TGTGCCAGCAGCTCCTCAGGGGGACTCTCCTACGAGCAGTACTTC
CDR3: CASSSSGGLSYEQYF

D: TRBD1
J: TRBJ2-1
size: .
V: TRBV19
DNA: TGTGCCAGTAGTATCGCAAACGGACAGGTCCGCAATGAGCAGTTCTTC
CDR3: CASSIANGQVRNEQFF

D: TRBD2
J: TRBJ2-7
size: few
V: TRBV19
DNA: TGTGCCAGTAGTTTTACTAGCGGGAGTGGGTCCTACGAGCAGTACTTC
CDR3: CASSFTSGSGSYEQYF

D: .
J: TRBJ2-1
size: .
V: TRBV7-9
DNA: TGTGCCAGCAGCTTAGCGGGGGGCATTGAGCAGTTCTTC
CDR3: CASSLAGGIEQFF

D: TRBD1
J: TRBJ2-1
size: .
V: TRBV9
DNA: TGTGCCAGCAGCCCTGAGACAGGGGGTTATTACAATGAGCAGTTCTTC
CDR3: CASSPETGGYYNEQFF

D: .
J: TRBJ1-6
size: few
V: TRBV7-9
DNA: TGTGCCAGCAATCAACCCAAAGGAGGCTATAATTCACCCCTCCACTTT
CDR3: CASNQPKGGYNSPLHF

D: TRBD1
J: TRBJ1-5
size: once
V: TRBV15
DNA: TGTGCCACCAGCAGAGATAGACAGGGGGATCAGCCCCAGCATTTT
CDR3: CATSRDRQGDQPQHF

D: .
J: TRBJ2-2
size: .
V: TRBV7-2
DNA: TGTGCCAGCAGCTTAGCGGGGGGAGGCACCGGGGAGCTGTTTTTT
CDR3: CASSLAGGGTGELFF

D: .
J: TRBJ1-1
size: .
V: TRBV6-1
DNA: TGTGCCAGCAGTGAAGCCTTTTTCCGAGATGAACATAGGAATCCTGAAGCTTTCTTT
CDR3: CASSEAFFRDEHRNPEAFF

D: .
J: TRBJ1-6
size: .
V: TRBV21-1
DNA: TGTGCCAGCAGCAAAGGAGGGCCCTATAATTCACCCCTCCACTTT
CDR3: CASSKGGPYNSPLHF

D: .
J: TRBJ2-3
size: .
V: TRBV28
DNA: TGTGCCAGCAGTCAGACTGTAGATACGCAGTATTTT
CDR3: CASSQTVDTQYF

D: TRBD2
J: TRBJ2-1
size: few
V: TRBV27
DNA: TGTGCCAGCAGCCTAACTAGCGGGGGGAGCAATGAGCAGTTCTTC
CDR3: CASSLTSGGSNEQFF

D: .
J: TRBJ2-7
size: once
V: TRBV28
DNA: TGTGCCAGCAGTTCCAACTACGAGCAGTACTTC
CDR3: CASSSNYEQYF

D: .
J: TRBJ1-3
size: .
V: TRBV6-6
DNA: TGTGCCAGCAGTTACAACAGCCTCTCTGGAAACACCATATATTTT
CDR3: CASSYNSLSGNTIYF

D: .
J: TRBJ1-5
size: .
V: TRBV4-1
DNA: TGCGCCAGCAGCCAAGAATACGGCCTTAATCAGCCCCAGCATTTT
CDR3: CASSQEYGLNQPQHF

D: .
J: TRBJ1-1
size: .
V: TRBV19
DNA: TGTGCCAGTAGTTTTGCCGGTACAGGGCGGCTCGAAGAAGCTTTCTTT
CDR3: CASSFAGTGRLEEAFF

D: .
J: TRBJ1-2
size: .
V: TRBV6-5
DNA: TGTGCCAGCAGCACCCAGGGAGGGCGCTATGGCTACACCTTC
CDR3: CASSTQGGRYGYTF

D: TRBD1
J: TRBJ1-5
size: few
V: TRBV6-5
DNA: TGTGCCACATCAGGGGGCGTTCGCAATCAGCCCCAGCATTTT
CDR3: CATSGGVRNQPQHF

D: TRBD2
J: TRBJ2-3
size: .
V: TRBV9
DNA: TGTGCCAGCAGCGCACTAGCGGGGGCCCGCGGAGATACGCAGTATTTT
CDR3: CASSALAGARGDTQYF

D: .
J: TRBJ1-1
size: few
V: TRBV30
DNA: TGTGCCTGGAGGGGACTGAACACTGAAGCTTTCTTT
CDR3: CAWRGLNTEAFF

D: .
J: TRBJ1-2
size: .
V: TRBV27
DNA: TGTGCCAGCAGTAAGGAAAGCGGCTATGGCTACACCTTC
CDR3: CASSKESGYGYTF

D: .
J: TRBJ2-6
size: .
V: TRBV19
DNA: TGTGCCAGTACCTTAGGGAGGCAAAGTGGGGCCAACGTCCTGACTTTC
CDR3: CASTLGRQSGANVLTF

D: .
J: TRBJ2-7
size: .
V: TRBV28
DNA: TGTGCCAGCACCGGAATCCGAGGGTCGGACTCCTACGAGCAGTACTTC
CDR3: CASTGIRGSDSYEQYF

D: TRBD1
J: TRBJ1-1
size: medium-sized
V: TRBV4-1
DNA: TGCGCCAGCAGCCGTTTACAGGGGGAGGAAGCTTTCTTT
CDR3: CASSRLQGEEAFF

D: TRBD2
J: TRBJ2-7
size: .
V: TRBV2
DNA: TGTGCCAGCAGTACGGGACTAGCGGGAGTGGGCGCCTCCGAGCAGTACTTC
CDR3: CASSTGLAGVGASEQYF

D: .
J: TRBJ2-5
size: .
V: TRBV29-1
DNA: TGCAGCGTTGAAGTGGCCACAGGGTTTGGGACCCAGTACTTC
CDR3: CSVEVATGFGTQYF

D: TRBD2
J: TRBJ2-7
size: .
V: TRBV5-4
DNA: TGTGCCAGCAGCTTGGGCGGGGGGAACAACGAGCAGTACTTC
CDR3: CASSLGGGNNEQYF

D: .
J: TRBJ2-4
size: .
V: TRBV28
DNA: TGTGCCAGCAGTTCCGGGACCCCTGATGTGGGCATTCAGTACTTC
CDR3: CASSSGTPDVGIQYF

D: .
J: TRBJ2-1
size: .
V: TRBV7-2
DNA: TGTGCCAGCAGACCCTCGGTAGGCTACAATGAGCAGTTCTTC
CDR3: CASRPSVGYNEQFF